The present T cell receptor (beta chain) was sequenced within a study of Graves' ophthalmopathy and Graves' hyperthyroidism. General study results and limits: Blood also held most thyroid clonotypes expanded above 0.001 frequency. The study's model predicted ophthalmopathy progression at approximately 70% sensitivity and almost 75% specificity.

RNA transcripts served as template for amplifying TCR beta CDR3 sequences. HTBI-primed first-round RT-PCR preceded second-round multiplex PCR. TCRdb redid the calling of the multiplex PCR reads with MiXCR, one entry per CDR3 protein. The table has roughly 1.1 million distinct CDR3 sequences, about 35% seen once. CDR3 size: 14 residues. The germline V gene encodes CDR1 MGHRA and CDR2 YSYEKL. V gave up 8 bases and J gave up 5 bases; unmatched junction bases: 10. To note about this clonotype: The antigen remains undetermined.

Other autoimmune diseases, uncontrolled infections, pregnancy or lactation excluded patients from enrollment. Sequencing used peripheral blood or thyroid tissue (not recorded which). This receptor was obtained from an adult man with Graves' hyperthyroidism. The chain has TRBV4-1 and TRBJ2-7; 9 bases agree with TRBD1. In DNA, the CDR3 is TGCGCCAGCCGGTGGACAGGGGATTCTGACGAGCAGTACTTC. This translates into CASRWTGDSDEQYF.